This T cell receptor (beta chain) was sequenced for a study of shared clonotypes between healthy human individuals. Study background: Three CD4 naive, three CD4 memory, two CD8 naive and one CD8 memory plate were used per donor.

The protocol was immunoSEQ multiplex PCR, while the TCRdb copy is restricted to in-frame clones and leaves out a portion. Seen here are a few million clones, approximately 92% observed once, and the top ten hold roughly 1.7%. Notes on the study in general: A reduction in generation probabilities was seen for non-shared clonotypes relative to those shared by all four donors.

Comments on this clone: The target antigen is unknown.

The CDR3 totals 18 residues. From germline, CDR1 is SGDLS and CDR2 YYNGEE. Trimming at V came to 0 bases and at J to 0 bases, leaving 7 bases not matched to a gene. Positive CCR7 selection of CD45RO-negative cells yielded the naive CD8 cells, and terminally differentiated effector memory CD45RA+ cells were excluded. The specimen sequenced was naive CD8+ T cells from PBMCs. V and J are TRBV9 and TRBJ2-1; 9 bases agree with TRBD2. This TCR was recovered from a man aged 18 to 30 in good health. Some clones in this sample may be carry-over from other donors' samples. CDR3 DNA: TGTGCCAGCAGCGTAGCTAGCGGGATAACTTCCTCCTACAATGAGCAGTTCTTC. It yields the protein CASSVASGITSSYNEQFF. Based on the CDR3 plus reference TRBV9 and TRBJ2-1, the full variable domain is DSGVTQTPKHLITATGQRVTLRCSPRSGDLSVYWYQQSLDQGLQFLIQYYNGEERAKGNILERFSAQQFPDLHSELNLSSLELGDSALYFCASSVASGITSSYNEQFFGPGTRLTVL.